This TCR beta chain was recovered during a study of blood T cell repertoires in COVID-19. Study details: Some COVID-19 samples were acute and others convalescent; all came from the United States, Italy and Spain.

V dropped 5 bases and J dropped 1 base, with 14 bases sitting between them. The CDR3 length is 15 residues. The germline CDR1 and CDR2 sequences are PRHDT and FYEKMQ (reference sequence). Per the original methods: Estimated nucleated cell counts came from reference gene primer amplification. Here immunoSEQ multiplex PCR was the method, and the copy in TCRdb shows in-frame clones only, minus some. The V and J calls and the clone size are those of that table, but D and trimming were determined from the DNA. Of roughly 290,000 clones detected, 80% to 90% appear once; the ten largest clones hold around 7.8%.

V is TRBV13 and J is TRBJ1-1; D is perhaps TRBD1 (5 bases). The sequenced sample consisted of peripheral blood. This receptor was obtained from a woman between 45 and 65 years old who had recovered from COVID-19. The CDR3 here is CASSPYPTGNTEAFF. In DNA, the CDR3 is TGTGCCAGCAGCCCGTATCCAACAGGGAACACTGAAGCTTTCTTT.